Below are 19 T cell receptor beta chains sequenced from a single sample in a study of sequential checkpoint blockade in melanoma. The treatment here: randomized to nivolumab then ipilimumab (arm A) or the reverse (arm B). The table came from immunoSEQ multiplex PCR; TCRdb's copy has only in-frame clones and leaves some out. The sample records tens of thousands of clones, roughly nine tenths being singletons. This material consisted of CD8+ T cells sorted from blood (inferred from file names), taken from a patient given nivolumab and ipilimumab in sequence. These receptors were taken from a human donor with melanoma.

This rearrangement joins TRBV11-3 to TRBJ2-2, with 11 positions matching TRBD2. The CDR3 extends over 18 amino acids. The junction had 9 bases not matched to a gene; V was cut back by 5 bases and J by 1 base. CDR1 is SGHNT and CDR2 is YENEEA in the germline V gene. This chain's CDR3 is CASSISTSGKGNTGELFF. The DNA for the CDR3 is TGTGCCAGCAGCATCTCGACTAGCGGGAAAGGGAACACCGGGGAGCTGTTTTTT.

The J gene is TRBJ2-2, the V gene TRBV7-2; D is possibly TRBD1 (5 bases). The CDR3 loop spans 15 amino acids. Trimming shortened V by 4 bases and J by 3 bases, and 12 bases separated the two germline ends. CDR1 is SGHTA and CDR2 is FQGNSA in the germline V gene. CDR3 sequence reads: CASSSIRDYTGELFF. The DNA for the CDR3 is TGTGCCAGCAGCTCCATCAGGGATTACACCGGGGAGCTGTTTTTT. Drawing the rest from reference TRBV7-2 and TRBJ2-2, the complete variable domain is GAGVSQSPSNKVTEKGKDVELRCDPISGHTALYWYRQSLGQGLEFLIYFQGNSAPDKSGLPSDRFSAERTGGSVSTLTIQRTQQEDSAVYLCASSSIRDYTGELFFGEGSRLTVL.

This sequence joins TRBV29-1 and TRBJ2-7, with 14 bases fitting TRBD2. Looked up from germline, CDR1 is SQVTM and CDR2 is ANQGSEA. This CDR3 comprises 16 residues. With V trimmed by 7 bases and J by 5 bases, 13 bases remained unmatched. The CDR3 protein is CSASGTSGRGIHEQYF. The CDR3 DNA follows: TGCAGCGCCTCCGGGACTAGCGGGAGAGGTATACACGAGCAGTACTTC.

J is TRBJ1-6 and V is TRBV6-9, with a tentative D call TRBD1 (6 bases). CDR1 and CDR2 (germline): MNHGY, SVAAGI. The V end was cut by 2 bases, the J end by 0 bases, with 17 bases between. CDR3 length: 19 residues. The CDR3 DNA follows: TGTGCCAGCAGTTATATAATTTGGGGGGGCAGCTCCTATAATTCACCCCTCCACTTT. It encodes CASSYIIWGGSSYNSPLHF.

Concerning this clone itself: Other DNA sequences in this specimen translate into the identical CDR3. The chain recombines TRBV19 with TRBJ2-7; 10 nucleotides match TRBD1. From germline, CDR1 is LNHDA and CDR2 SQIVND (reference sequence). Germline trimming cut 7 bases from V and 4 bases from J; bases unmatched to any gene: 7. CDR3 length equals 14 residues. The chain's CDR3 is CASTPTGGIYEQYF. CDR3 nucleotides: TGTGCCAGTACCCCGACAGGGGGCATTTACGAGCAGTACTTC.

CDR3 in amino acids: CASSGASSPTGNEQFF. The CDR3 nucleotides are TGTGCCAGCAGCGGGGCGAGCTCACCCACCGGCAATGAGCAGTTCTTC. The chain has TRBV9 and TRBJ2-1; D uncertain. Germline lookup yields CDR1 SGDLS and CDR2 YYNGEE. The CDR3 covers 16 residues. Trimming shortened V by 3 bases and J by 6 bases, and 19 bases separated the two germline ends. Filled out from reference TRBV9 and TRBJ2-1, the complete variable domain reads DSGVTQTPKHLITATGQRVTLRCSPRSGDLSVYWYQQSLDQGLQFLIQYYNGEERAKGNILERFSAQQFPDLHSELNLSSLELGDSALYFCASSGASSPTGNEQFFGPGTRLTVL.

The CDR3 DNA follows: TGTGCCAGCACCTCTTGGGGGGGGGAAGCTTTCTTT. As protein: CASTSWGGEAFF. The chain uses TRBV7-3 and TRBJ1-1, with D possibly TRBD1 on 5 matching bases. The CDR3 is made up of 12 amino acids. The V end was cut by 7 bases, the J end by 8 bases, with 14 bases between. Germline CDR1 is SGHTA and CDR2 is FQGTGA.

V is TRBV9 and J is TRBJ2-4, with D tentatively TRBD2 (5 bases). The CDR3 consists of 14 residues. Germline V lookup: CDR1 SGDLS, CDR2 YYNGEE. V lost 0 bases and J 9 bases, leaving 13 bases between the germline ends. The CDR3 DNA is TGTGCCAGCAGCGTAGTTTCGGGCAGCGGCATTCAGTACTTC. Protein: CASSVVSGSGIQYF.

The rearrangement uses TRBV19 and TRBJ2-3; 8 nucleotides align to TRBD2. The CDR3 totals 17 residues. Trimming at V came to 3 bases and at J to 5 bases, leaving 13 bases not matched to a gene. Germline CDR1 and CDR2: LNHDA and SQIVND (reference sequence). The CDR3, as DNA: TGTGCCAGTAGTATGGGTCGGGAGGGCCCCCCGAAAGATACGCAGTATTTT. As protein: CASSMGREGPPKDTQYF.

The V call is TRBV25-1, the J call TRBJ2-7; 7 bases match TRBD2. Germline assignment: CDR1 MGHDK and CDR2 SYGVNS. V lost 3 bases to trimming and J lost 7 bases; unmatched junction nucleotides: 6. CDR3 length: 13 amino acids. This chain's CDR3 is CASSEGPGREQYV. For the CDR3, the DNA is TGTGCCAGCAGTGAGGGTCCCGGGAGGGAGCAGTACGTC.

The chain has TRBV5-4 and TRBJ2-6; possible D gene TRBD1, 6 bases. Looked up from germline, CDR1 is SGHNT and CDR2 is YYREEE (reference sequence). V lost 1 base to trimming and J lost 1 base, with 9 bases between them. CDR3 length equals 16 residues. The CDR3 nucleotides are TGTGCCAGCAGCTTGATCAGGGGTTCTGGGGCCAACGTCCTGACTTTC. Its protein product is CASSLIRGSGANVLTF.

The rearrangement uses TRBV28 and TRBJ2-2; 10 bases are a match to TRBD2. CDR3 size: 15 residues. V was clipped by 7 bases and J by 2 bases; unmatched bases: 4. Looked up from germline, CDR1 is MDHEN and CDR2 is SYDVKM. This CDR3 reads CASILAGANTGELFF. CDR3 sequence (DNA): TGTGCCAGCATCCTAGCGGGGGCAAACACCGGGGAGCTGTTTTTT.

The rearrangement joins TRBV12-5 to TRBJ2-1; 7 nucleotides match TRBD2. With 6 bases clipped from V and 9 bases from J, the junction kept 20 bases outside the gene matches. CDR1 and CDR2 (germline): LGHNT, FRNRAP. The CDR3 has 17 amino acids. The CDR3 protein is CASGSLLGGSLLGEQFF. CDR3 nucleotide sequence: TGTGCTAGTGGGTCCCTTCTTGGCGGGAGTCTCCTCGGTGAGCAGTTCTTC.

The V and J genes are TRBV5-1 and TRBJ2-7; perhaps TRBD2 as D (6 bases). This CDR3 region has 15 residues. Trimming stripped 4 bases from V and 3 bases from J, with 17 bases between. From germline, CDR1 is SGHRS and CDR2 YFSETQ. CDR3 loop: CASSEKRANYYEQYV. In DNA form, the CDR3 reads TGCGCCAGCAGCGAAAAGCGGGCCAATTACTACGAGCAGTACGTC.

The rearrangement uses TRBV5-6 and TRBJ2-7; tentatively, D is TRBD1 (6 bases). This CDR3 region has 17 residues. CDR1 SGHDT and CDR2 YYEEEE come from the germline V gene. V was trimmed by 1 base and J by 2 bases, leaving 19 bases between them. The DNA for the CDR3 is TGTGCCAGCAGCTTGATGGGACAAGGACTTTTAACCTACGAGCAGTACGTC. This codes for CASSLMGQGLLTYEQYV.

The chain couples TRBV9 to TRBJ2-3; possibly TRBD2 for D (6 bases). Trimming removed 3 bases at V and 0 bases at J, with 14 bases between. The length of the CDR3 is 16 residues. Germline V CDR1 and CDR2: SGDLS, YYNGEE. The CDR3: CASSAPLATSTDTQYF. The CDR3 nucleotides read TGTGCCAGCAGCGCCCCCCTAGCGACTAGCACAGATACGCAGTATTTT.

The chain carries TRBV5-1 and TRBJ2-3; 10 positions agree with TRBD2. J lost 4 bases, V lost 4 bases, and 15 bases had no gene match. Germline CDR1 SGHRS, CDR2 YFSETQ. The CDR3 spans 18 residues. The CDR3 DNA reads TGCGCCAGCAGCCCCTGGATGAGCGAGCGGGGGGGGGCAGATACGCAGTATTTT. Encoded protein: CASSPWMSERGGADTQYF.

The gene calls are TRBV6-6 and TRBJ1-5; perhaps TRBD1 as D (6 bases). V was shortened by 6 bases and J by 9 bases, with 24 bases between the two germline ends. The CDR3 has 16 amino acids. From germline, CDR1 is MNHNY and CDR2 SVGAGI (reference sequence). The CDR3 protein is CASRAGTRGGMTPQHF. CDR3 nucleotide sequence: TGTGCCAGCAGAGCGGGGACACGCGGGGGGATGACGCCCCAGCATTTT.

V is TRBV9 and J is TRBJ2-1; D perhaps matches TRBD2 (5 bases). The CDR3 is 13 amino acids. Germline lookup yields CDR1 SGDLS and CDR2 YYNGEE. The germline V and J ends were trimmed by 4 bases and 7 bases, with 12 bases remaining between them. The CDR3 coding sequence is TGTGCCAGCAGCTCCCGGACTTATAATGAGCAGTTCTTC. Translation gives CASSSRTYNEQFF.